The sequence of this TCR beta chain was determined in a study of identical twins. Germline-derived CDR1 and CDR2 are SEHNR and FQNEAQ (reference sequence). V was cut by 0 bases and J by 4 bases, with 13 bases left in between. CDR3 length: 16 residues. A single record per CDR3 protein comes from TCRdb applying MiXCR to the 5' RACE reads. The sample includes about 250,000 distinct CDR3 sequences, 6.5% to 9% of them seen just once. These sequences were also reported in another study, on yellow fever vaccine responses in identical twins.

The material sequenced was CD8+ T cells sorted from blood. The receptor comes from a woman younger than 35 in good health. The rearrangement uses TRBV7-9 and TRBJ2-1; no definite D call. In DNA form, the CDR3 reads TGTGCCAGCAGCTTAGCCCGCTTTCAGTTGTACAATGAGCAGTTCTTC. Protein product: CASSLARFQLYNEQFF.